This T cell receptor (beta chain) was sequenced for a study of CD8 T cells in ankylosing spondylitis listed by TCRdb under 2017. About the study as a whole: The study set out to find disease-linked TCR variants by profiling T cell receptor beta repertoires in ankylosing spondylitis patients and healthy donors. Peripheral blood samples were taken, and synovial fluid was additionally collected from ankylosing spondylitis patients. In total, the full study cohort was made up of approximately 99 healthy donors and 25 to 30 ankylosing spondylitis patients.

What the work shows at the level of the full study, not this receptor alone: Some motif variants were previously reported in synovial fluid and blood of reactive arthritis patients, suggesting common disease-initiation mechanisms. The disease-linked clones were reported as significantly enriched in matched synovial fluid samples from ankylosing spondylitis patients. The disease-linked clones had a CD8+ phenotype and were found at relatively low frequencies in peripheral blood. A TCR beta motif made up of several highly homologous amino acid variants appeared to be characteristic of blood from ankylosing spondylitis patients.

The reads were generated on an Illumina HiSeq 2500. TCR beta libraries were prepared by quantitative 5'-RACE with molecular barcodes. Processing in the source paper ran as follows. To identify disease-linked TCR variants, a new computational method was used, one built on a probabilistic model of VDJ rearrangement. The raw public reads went through TCRdb reprocessing: fastp at Q25, MiXCR clone calling, in-frame beta chains kept. Every CDR3 protein is listed once, alongside the most common genes and DNA of its rows. The V and J calls and clone size come from TCRdb's table, not from the authors' own analysis. The sample table shows more than 150,000 distinct CDR3 sequences, and about 20% are seen once. The top ten hold 3.5% to 5% of the sample. This clonotype has a count of ten or more. Its antigen specificity is not known. There are no base qualities to consult, and no much larger clone falls within one base.

The germline V gene supplies CDR1 SGDLS and CDR2 YYNGEE. Inclusive of the bounding cysteine and phenylalanine, the CDR3 is 16 residues long. Here the CDR3 DNA is all that survives: 48 bases in frame from base 1. Trimming removed 0 bases from V and 7 bases from J; the gene matches leave 8 bases unexplained. This chain joins TRBV9 to TRBJ2-7, and 12 bases in between align with TRBD1. Sequencing was carried out using blood, either unsorted or a sorted T cell fraction (not recorded which). This clonotype originated in a male donor aged 5 to 29 with ankylosing spondylitis or in good health (not recorded which). Donor details come from another sample of the same person, matched by shared clones. At the DNA level, the sequence is TGTGCCAGCAGCGTAGCTCCGGGACAGGGGGCTGGGGAGCAGTACTTC. Translated, this gives CASSVAPGQGAGEQYF. Full variable domain (CDR3 extended with the reference TRBV9 and TRBJ2-7 proteins): DSGVTQTPKHLITATGQRVTLRCSPRSGDLSVYWYQQSLDQGLQFLIQYYNGEERAKGNILERFSAQQFPDLHSELNLSSLELGDSALYFCASSVAPGQGAGEQYFGPGTRLTVT.